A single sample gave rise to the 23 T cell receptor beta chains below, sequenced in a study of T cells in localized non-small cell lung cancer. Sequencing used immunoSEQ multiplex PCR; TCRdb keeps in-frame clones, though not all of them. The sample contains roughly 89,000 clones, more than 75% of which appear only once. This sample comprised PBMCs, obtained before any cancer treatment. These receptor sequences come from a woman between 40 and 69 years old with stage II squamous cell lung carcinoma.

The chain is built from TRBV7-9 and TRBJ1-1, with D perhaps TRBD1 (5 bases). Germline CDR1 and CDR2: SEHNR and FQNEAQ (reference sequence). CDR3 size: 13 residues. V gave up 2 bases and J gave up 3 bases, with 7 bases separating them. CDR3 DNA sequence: TGTGCCAGCAGCTTATTGGGGCACACTGAAGCTTTCTTT. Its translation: CASSLLGHTEAFF.

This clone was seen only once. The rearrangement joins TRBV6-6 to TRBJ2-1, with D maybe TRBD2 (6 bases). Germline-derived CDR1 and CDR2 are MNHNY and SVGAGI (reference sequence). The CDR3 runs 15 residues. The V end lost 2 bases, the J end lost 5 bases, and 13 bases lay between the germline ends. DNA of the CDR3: TGTGCCAGCAGTTACACCCGACCGGGGGACAATGAGCAGTTCTTC. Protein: CASSYTRPGDNEQFF.

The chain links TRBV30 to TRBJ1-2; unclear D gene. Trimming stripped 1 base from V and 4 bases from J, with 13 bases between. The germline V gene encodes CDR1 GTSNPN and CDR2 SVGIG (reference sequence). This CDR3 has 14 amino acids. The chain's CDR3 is CAWSALGPRYGYTF. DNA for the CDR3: TGTGCCTGGAGTGCCCTCGGGCCTCGCTATGGCTACACCTTC.

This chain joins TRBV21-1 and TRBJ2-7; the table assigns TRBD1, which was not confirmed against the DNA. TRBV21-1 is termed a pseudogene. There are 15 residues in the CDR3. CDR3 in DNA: TGTGCCAGCAGCAAAGCGGACAGGAGTTCCTACGAGCAGTACTTC. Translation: CASSKADRSSYEQYF.

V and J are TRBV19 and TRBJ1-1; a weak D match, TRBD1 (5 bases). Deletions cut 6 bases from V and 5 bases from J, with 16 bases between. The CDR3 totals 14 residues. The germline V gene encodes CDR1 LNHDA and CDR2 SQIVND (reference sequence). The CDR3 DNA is TGTGCCAGTAGCGGGAGGGGAGGGAGGACTGAAGCTTTCTTT. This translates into CASSGRGGRTEAFF.

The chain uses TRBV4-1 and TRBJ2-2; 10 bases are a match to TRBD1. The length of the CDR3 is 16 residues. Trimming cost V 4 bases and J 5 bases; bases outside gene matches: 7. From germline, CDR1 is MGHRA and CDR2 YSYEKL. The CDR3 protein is CASSPPGQGSTGELFF. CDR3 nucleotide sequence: TGCGCCAGCAGCCCCCCGGGACAGGGGAGTACCGGGGAGCTGTTTTTT.

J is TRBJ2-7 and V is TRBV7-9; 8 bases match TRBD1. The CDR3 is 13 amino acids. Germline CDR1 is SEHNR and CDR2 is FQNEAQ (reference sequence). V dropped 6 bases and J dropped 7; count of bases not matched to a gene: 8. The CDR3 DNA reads TGTGCCAGCAGGTCTGGACAGGGTCAGGAGCAGTACTTC. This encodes CASRSGQGQEQYF.

CDR3: CASSKRATGTGDSSGNTIYF. The CDR3 DNA sequence: TGTGCCAGTAGTAAGAGGGCGACCGGGACAGGGGACAGCTCTGGAAACACCATATATTTT. The chain uses TRBV19 and TRBJ1-3, with 10 bases matching TRBD1. Germline assignment: CDR1 LNHDA and CDR2 SQIVND (reference sequence). This CDR3 contains 20 residues. Losses at the gene ends were 4 bases for V and 0 bases for J; bases not matched to a gene: 15.

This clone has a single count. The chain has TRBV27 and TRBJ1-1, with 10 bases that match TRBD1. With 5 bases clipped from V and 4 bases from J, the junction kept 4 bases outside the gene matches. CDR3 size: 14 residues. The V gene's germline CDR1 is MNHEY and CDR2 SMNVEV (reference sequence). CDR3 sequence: CASSPRTGGTEAFF. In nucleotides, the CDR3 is TGTGCCAGCAGTCCGAGGACAGGGGGCACTGAAGCTTTCTTT.

The CDR3 spells CASSLVAGAADTQYF. The CDR3 coding sequence is TGTGCCAGCAGCTTAGTGGCAGGGGCGGCAGATACGCAGTATTTT. The chain has TRBV7-9 and TRBJ2-3; D might be TRBD1 (6 bases). This CDR3 has 15 amino acids. CDR1 and CDR2 (germline): SEHNR, FQNEAQ (reference sequence). Trimming left V 1 base short and J 4 bases short, with 12 bases between.

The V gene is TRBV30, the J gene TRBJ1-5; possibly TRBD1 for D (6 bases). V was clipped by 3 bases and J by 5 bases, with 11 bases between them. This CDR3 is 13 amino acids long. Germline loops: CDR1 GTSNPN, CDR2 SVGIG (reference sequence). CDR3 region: CAWRTGLDQPQHF. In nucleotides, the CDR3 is TGTGCCTGGAGGACAGGATTGGATCAGCCCCAGCATTTT.

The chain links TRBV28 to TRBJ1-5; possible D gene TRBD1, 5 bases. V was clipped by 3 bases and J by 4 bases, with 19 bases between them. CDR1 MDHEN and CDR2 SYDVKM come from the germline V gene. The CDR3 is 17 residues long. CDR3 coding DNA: TGTGCCAGCAGTTTGTTGGGACCGAAAGTTAGTAATCAGCCCCAGCATTTT. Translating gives CASSLLGPKVSNQPQHF.

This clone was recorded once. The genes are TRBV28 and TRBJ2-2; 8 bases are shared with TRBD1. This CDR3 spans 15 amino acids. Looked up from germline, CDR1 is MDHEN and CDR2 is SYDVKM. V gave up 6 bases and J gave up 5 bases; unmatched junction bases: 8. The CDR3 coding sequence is TGTGCCAGCAGACCGGACAGGGTCGGAACCGGGGAGCTGTTTTTT. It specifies CASRPDRVGTGELFF. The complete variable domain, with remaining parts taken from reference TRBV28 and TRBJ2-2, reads DVKVTQSSRYLVKRTGEKVFLECVQDMDHENMFWYRQDPGLGLRLIYFSYDVKMKEKGDIPEGYSVSREKKERFSLILESASTNQTSMYLCASRPDRVGTGELFFGEGSRLTVL.

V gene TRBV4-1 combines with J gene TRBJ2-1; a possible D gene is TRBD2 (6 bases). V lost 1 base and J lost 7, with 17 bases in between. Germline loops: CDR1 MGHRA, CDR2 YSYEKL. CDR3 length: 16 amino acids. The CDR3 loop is CASSQVTSWFGNEQFF. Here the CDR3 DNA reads TGCGCCAGCAGCCAAGTTACTAGCTGGTTTGGGAATGAGCAGTTCTTC.

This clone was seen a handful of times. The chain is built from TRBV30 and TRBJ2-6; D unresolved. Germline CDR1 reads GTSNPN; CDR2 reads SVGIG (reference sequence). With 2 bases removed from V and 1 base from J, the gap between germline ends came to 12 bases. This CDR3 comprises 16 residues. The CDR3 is CAWSPSRRSGANVLTF. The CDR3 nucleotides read TGTGCCTGGAGTCCCTCGCGAAGGTCTGGGGCCAACGTCCTGACTTTC.

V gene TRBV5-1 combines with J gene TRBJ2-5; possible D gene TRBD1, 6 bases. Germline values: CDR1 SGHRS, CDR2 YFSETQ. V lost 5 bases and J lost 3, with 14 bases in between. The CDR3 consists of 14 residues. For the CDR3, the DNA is TGCGCCAGCAGGGACAGCTACGCGGAAGAGACCCAGTACTTC. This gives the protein CASRDSYAEETQYF.

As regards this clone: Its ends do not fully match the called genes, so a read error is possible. The DNA for the CDR3 is TGTGCCAGCCGGGGGAGGCTAGCGGAGTTC. Translation gives CASRGRLAEF. The chain is built from TRBV2 and TRBJ2-7; 7 nucleotides line up with TRBD2. CDR1 and CDR2 (germline): SNHLY, FYNNEI. This CDR3 has 10 residues. The whole variable domain, filled in from reference TRBV2 and TRBJ2-7, reads EPEVTQTPSHQVTQMGQEVILRCVPISNHLYFYWYRQILGQKVEFLVSFYNNEISEKSEIFDDQFSVERPDGSNFTLKIRSTKLEDSAMYFCASRGRLAEFGPGTRLTVT.

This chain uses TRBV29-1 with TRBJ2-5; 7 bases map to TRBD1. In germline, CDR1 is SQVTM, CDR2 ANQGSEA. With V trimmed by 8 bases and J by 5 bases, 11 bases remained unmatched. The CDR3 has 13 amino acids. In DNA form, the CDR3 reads TGCAGCATCTGGGACAGCCCAGGGGAGACCCAGTACTTC. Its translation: CSIWDSPGETQYF. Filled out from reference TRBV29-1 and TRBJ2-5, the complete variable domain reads SAVISQKPSRDICQRGTSLTIQCQVDSQVTMMFWYRQQPGQSLTLIATANQGSEATYESGFVIDKFPISRPNLTFSTLTVSNMSPEDSSIYLCSIWDSPGETQYFGPGTRLLVL.

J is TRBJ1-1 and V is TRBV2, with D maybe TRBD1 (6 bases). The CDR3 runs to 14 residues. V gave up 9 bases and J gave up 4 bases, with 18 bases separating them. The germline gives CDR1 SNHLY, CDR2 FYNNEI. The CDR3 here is CASQATGGSTEAFF. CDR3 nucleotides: TGTGCCAGTCAGGCGACAGGAGGAAGCACTGAAGCTTTCTTT.

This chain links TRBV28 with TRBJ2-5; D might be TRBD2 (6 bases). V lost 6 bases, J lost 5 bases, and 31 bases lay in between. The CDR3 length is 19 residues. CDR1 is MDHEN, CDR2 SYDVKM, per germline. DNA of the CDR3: TGTGCCAGCAGGACCTACAACTTTTTTAGCGGTCAAGATCGGGAGACCCAGTACTTC. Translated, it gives CASRTYNFFSGQDRETQYF.

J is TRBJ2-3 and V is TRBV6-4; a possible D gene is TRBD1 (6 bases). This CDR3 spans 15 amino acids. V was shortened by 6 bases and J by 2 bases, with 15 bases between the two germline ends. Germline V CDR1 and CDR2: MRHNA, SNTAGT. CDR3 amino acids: CASSLDSSYTDTQYF. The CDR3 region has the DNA TGTGCCAGCAGCCTGGACAGCTCGTACACAGATACGCAGTATTTT.

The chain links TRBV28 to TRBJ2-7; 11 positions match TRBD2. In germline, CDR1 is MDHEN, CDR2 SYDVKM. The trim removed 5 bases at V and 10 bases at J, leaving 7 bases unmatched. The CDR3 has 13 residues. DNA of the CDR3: TGTGCCAGCAGTGTAGCGGGGGGGATTTTTCAGTACTTC. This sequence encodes CASSVAGGIFQYF.

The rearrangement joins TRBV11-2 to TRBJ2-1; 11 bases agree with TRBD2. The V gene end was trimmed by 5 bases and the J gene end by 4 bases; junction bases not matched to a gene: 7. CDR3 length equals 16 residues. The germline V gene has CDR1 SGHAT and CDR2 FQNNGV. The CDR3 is CASSPLAGARYNEQFF. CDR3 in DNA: TGTGCCAGCAGCCCACTAGCGGGAGCGAGGTACAATGAGCAGTTCTTC.